Below, 15 T cell receptor beta chains from the same sample are listed, as sequenced in a study of tumor and adjacent non-tumor tissue in lung cancer. RNA was extracted from bulk tissue without any cell sorting. Distant lung tissue was collected more than 3 cm away from the tumor edge. TCRbeta libraries were built with three rounds of nested PCR, modified from ARM-PCR. Each CDR3 protein gets one entry after TCRdb re-called the multiplex PCR reads with MiXCR. The sample contains over 80,000 distinct CDR3 sequences, 65% to 80% of which appear only once. The material sequenced was distant non-tumor lung tissue. Receptor source: a woman in her 50s with non-small cell lung cancer.

As concerns this clonotype: The junction differs from germline at one of its ends, possibly a read error. This chain uses TRBV11-1 with TRBJ2-5; weak D call: TRBD1 (5 bases). CDR1 and CDR2 from the germline V gene are SGHAT and FQDESV (reference sequence). The CDR3 sequence is 14 residues long. The CDR3 bases are TGTGCCGGCAGCCCGGGTCAGGGCGTAGAGGCCCAGTACTTC. Translation gives CAGSPGQGVEAQYF.

As concerns this clonotype: Relative to the germline gene, one junction end is altered; a read error may explain this. The V gene is TRBV11-2, the J gene TRBJ2-1; 9 bases are a match to TRBD1. Germline V gives CDR1 SGHAT, CDR2 FQNNGV. CDR3 length: 16 residues. The CDR3 nucleotides read TGTGCCAGCAGCTTGGAACAGGGACAGGGATTCACTGATCAGATCTTC. Protein product: CASSLEQGQGFTDQIF.

This clonotype was seen many times. The chain couples TRBV12-3 or TRBV12-4 to TRBJ2-5, with D unresolved. The CDR3 extends over 12 amino acids. With 6 bases removed from V and 2 bases from J, the gap between germline ends came to 7 bases. CDR3 sequence (DNA): TGTGCCAGCAGCCCCACTCAAGAGACCCAGTACTTC. It is translated as CASSPTQETQYF.

This clonotype was seen more than once but under ten times. The rearrangement joins TRBV6-1 to TRBJ2-7; D uncertain. The CDR3 runs to 13 residues. From germline, CDR1 is MNHNS and CDR2 SASEGT. Between the trimmed V and J ends, which lost 3 bases and 7 bases, there was a span of 13 bases. The CDR3 DNA reads TGTGCCAGCAGTGACCAAGCCCACTGTGAGCAGTACTTC. Encoded protein: CASSDQAHCEQYF.

This chain connects TRBV10-1 to TRBJ2-1, with D unclear. Germline V gene data show CDR1 as WNHNN and CDR2 as SYGVQD (reference sequence). CDR3 length equals 13 residues. CDR3 sequence reads: CASCATPSWEQFF. CDR3 nucleotides: TGCGCAAGCTGTGCGACCCCTTCATGGGAGCAGTTCTTC.

As to this clonotype: A much larger clone sits a single nucleotide away, making a read error possible. The rearrangement uses TRBV30 and TRBJ2-2; no definite D call. Germline V gene lookup returns CDR1 GTSNPN and CDR2 SVGIG (reference sequence). CDR3 size: 12 residues. The CDR3 loop reads CVWNNLVAELFF. The CDR3 DNA is TGTGTCTGGAATAATCTGGTTGCGGAGCTGTTTTTT.

This clonotype was detected a few times. The rearrangement joins TRBV12-5 to TRBJ2-2, with D tentatively TRBD2 (6 bases). V shed 6 bases and J shed 4 bases, with 21 bases lying between them. The germline CDR1 and CDR2 sequences are LGHNT and FRNRAP. The CDR3 is made up of 17 amino acids. DNA for the CDR3: TGTGCTAGTGGCTCGGTTCGTAGCGGAGACCCCACCGGGGAGCTGTTTTTT. Its protein is CASGSVRSGDPTGELFF.

This clonotype showed up just a few times. One junction end does not reproduce the germline sequence, and a read error may be involved. The chain carries TRBV11-2 and TRBJ1-1; D unresolved. The CDR3 contains 15 residues. The V gene's germline CDR1 is SGHAT and CDR2 FQNNGV. The CDR3 coding sequence is TGTGCCAGCAGCCCTCGGGTAGCCATGAACACTGAAACTTTCTTT. Translating gives CASSPRVAMNTETFF.

About this clonotype: It is likely a read error, because the conserved phenylalanine at the end of the CDR3 is missing. The CDR3 sequence is CASSEGGYGEAQYL. The CDR3 DNA reads TGTGCCAGCAGTGAAGGCGGGTATGGGGAGGCCCAGTACTTA. The gene calls are TRBV6-1 and TRBJ2-5; the D gene is possibly TRBD2 (6 bases). Germline V gene lookup returns CDR1 MNHNS and CDR2 SASEGT. There are 14 residues in the CDR3. Trimming stripped 1 base from V and 9 bases from J, with 15 bases between.

V gene TRBV29-1 combines with J gene TRBJ2-3, with 7 bases that match TRBD1. The CDR3 length is 14 residues. The germline V gene has CDR1 SQVTM and CDR2 ANQGSEA. The CDR3 nucleotides are TGCAGTGTCATACTGACAGGGCCCGCAGATACGCAGTATTTT. Its protein product is CSVILTGPADTQYF.

Of note for this clonotype: The junction does not match germline at one end; this may be a read error. This chain links TRBV6-1 with TRBJ2-7; 11 positions agree with TRBD1. CDR1 and CDR2 from the germline V gene are MNHNS and SASEGT. The length of the CDR3 is 14 residues. The CDR3 loop reads CVSTRTGGSYGQYF. The CDR3 DNA follows: TGTGTCAGCACACGGACAGGGGGCTCCTACGGGCAGTACTTC.

As concerns this clonotype: A clone one base away is much larger, so this may be a read error. This chain joins TRBV10-3 and TRBJ1-1; D unclear. This CDR3 comprises 13 residues. Germline CDR1 ENHRY, CDR2 SYGVKD. The CDR3 bases are TGTGCCATCGGTGAAAGGGAGAACGCTGAAGCTTTCTTT. This translates into CAIGERENAEAFF.

On this clonotype: The conserved phenylalanine or tryptophan normally closing the CDR3 is absent here, so this likely arose from a read error. No DNA is shown, since the ends of the CDR3 on it are uncertain; the CDR3 is the one TCRdb lists. The rearrangement links TRBV11-2 to TRBJ1-6; no DNA check was done on the table's D call, TRBD1. Per the germline V gene, CDR1 is SGHAT and CDR2 is FQNNGV. The length of the CDR3 is 15 amino acids, counting both ends. CDR3 sequence: CASSPTTGGRSPHHL.

This clonotype was detected ten times or more. The gene calls are TRBV12-3 or TRBV12-4 and TRBJ2-7; 9 bases are shared with TRBD1. The V segment lost 3 bases and the J segment 5 bases; nucleotides outside the gene matches: 14. This CDR3 region has 17 residues. The CDR3 spells CASSLEGPGQGINEQYF. CDR3 nucleotides: TGTGCCAGCAGTTTGGAGGGACCCGGACAGGGGATTAACGAGCAGTACTTC.

Notes on this clonotype: One junction end disagrees with the germline gene, perhaps due to a read error. The chain is built from TRBV11-2 and TRBJ1-2; unclear D gene. From germline, CDR1 is SGHAT and CDR2 FQNNGV. The CDR3 consists of 15 residues. For the CDR3, the DNA is TGTGCCAGCAGCTTGGAGGGAGCTGGGAACTATGGTTACACCTTC. Amino acids: CASSLEGAGNYGYTF.